Listed here are 31 T cell receptor beta chains from one sample, sequenced in a study of CD8+ T cells in alopecia areata. The treatment was: oral pan-JAK inhibitor, 5-10 mg twice daily. RNA was extracted and reverse transcribed into cDNA as the sequencing template. The data were produced by immunoSEQ multiplex PCR, yet TCRdb's version contains in-frame clones alone and is incomplete. The sample carries about 190,000 clones, 60% recorded once. The sample here was CD4+ T cells sorted from blood, taken at week 24, from a patient treated with tofacitinib. The origin of the receptors is a human donor with alopecia areata.

The chain couples TRBV4-1 to TRBJ2-3; D gene unclear. Trimming removed 3 bases at V and 0 bases at J, with 7 bases between. The CDR3 length is 14 residues. CDR1 is MGHRA and CDR2 is YSYEKL in the germline V gene. The CDR3, as DNA: TGCGCCAGCAGCCAGGTAGAGAGCACAGATACGCAGTATTTT. Translated, it gives CASSQVESTDTQYF.

V is TRBV23-1 and J is TRBJ1-1; 7 bases match TRBD1. TRBV23-1 is an ORF for which the function is uncertain. This CDR3 is built from 14 residues. Trimming removed 5 bases from V and 0 bases from J; junction bases left unmatched: 3. The CDR3 sequence: CASSGTEMNTEAFF. Written as DNA, the CDR3 is TGCGCCAGCAGTGGGACAGAAATGAACACTGAAGCTTTCTTT.

This rearrangement joins TRBV6-5 to TRBJ1-5; D is ambiguous. V was cut by 5 bases and J by 6 bases, with 11 bases left in between. The CDR3 runs to 13 residues. The V gene's germline CDR1 is MNHEY and CDR2 SVGAGI. CDR3 amino acids: CASSPTPIQPQHF. In DNA form, the CDR3 reads TGTGCCAGCAGTCCCACCCCTATTCAGCCCCAGCATTTT.

The table lists this clone with a count of one. In DNA, the CDR3 is TGTGCCAGCAGTTCCCAGGACAGGGGCCGATCACCCCTCCACTTT. This encodes CASSSQDRGRSPLHF. The chain uses TRBV6-5 and TRBJ1-6, with 9 bases aligning to TRBD1. CDR1 and CDR2 (germline): MNHEY, SVGAGI. This CDR3 has 15 residues. The trim removed 4 bases at V and 10 bases at J, leaving 8 bases unmatched.

The chain is built from TRBV7-2 and TRBJ2-1; D gene uncertain. This CDR3 comprises 14 residues. CDR1 is SGHTA and CDR2 is FQGNSA in the germline V gene. Trimming took 2 bases from V and 5 from J, leaving 10 bases between them. The CDR3 nucleotides read TGTGCCAGCAGCTTACCCGAGTTTGACAATGAGCAGTTCTTC. Its translation is CASSLPEFDNEQFF.

The genes are TRBV23-1 and TRBJ1-1; 7 nucleotides match TRBD1. TRBV23-1 is identified as an open reading frame with a role that is uncertain. This CDR3 is 16 amino acids long. Trimming at V came to 4 bases and at J to 2 bases, leaving 10 bases not matched to a gene. Here the CDR3 DNA reads TGCGCCAGCAGTCGTCCCTTTCGACAGGGAAACACTGAAGCTTTCTTT. This sequence encodes CASSRPFRQGNTEAFF.

This clone was seen more than once but under ten times. The chain combines TRBV11-2 with TRBJ1-4; 7 bases align to TRBD1. V was clipped by 0 bases and J by 3 bases; unmatched bases: 1. The CDR3 consists of 15 residues. Germline CDR1 reads SGHAT; CDR2 reads FQNNGV. The CDR3 DNA is TGTGCCAGCAGCTTAGACGGGACAGCTAATGAAAAACTGTTTTTT. The encoded protein is CASSLDGTANEKLFF.

Here the CDR3 reads CSVEDRSYTF. In DNA form, the CDR3 reads TGCAGCGTTGAAGATCGCAGCTACACCTTC. The chain joins TRBV29-1 to TRBJ1-2; D gene uncertain. V lost 0 bases and J lost 9, with 5 bases in between. CDR3 size: 10 residues. Germline V gene sequence: CDR1 SQVTM, CDR2 ANQGSEA. Based on the CDR3 plus reference TRBV29-1 and TRBJ1-2, the full variable domain is SAVISQKPSRDICQRGTSLTIQCQVDSQVTMMFWYRQQPGQSLTLIATANQGSEATYESGFVIDKFPISRPNLTFSTLTVSNMSPEDSSIYLCSVEDRSYTFGSGTRLTVV.

As for this clone: The junction departs from the called germline gene at one end, perhaps through a read error. The chain joins TRBV15 to TRBJ1-1, with D tentatively TRBD1 (5 bases). In germline, CDR1 is LNHNV, CDR2 YYDKDF (reference sequence). The CDR3 spans 15 residues. The CDR3 loop is CATSRGGTANAEAFF. For the CDR3, the DNA is TGTGCCACCAGCAGAGGTGGGACGGCGAACGCTGAAGCTTTCTTT.

The chain employs TRBV15 and TRBJ1-3, with D tentatively TRBD1 (5 bases). V was cut by 3 bases and J by 5 bases, with 17 bases left in between. Germline values: CDR1 LNHNV, CDR2 YYDKDF (reference sequence). CDR3 size: 16 residues. CDR3 nucleotides: TGTGCCACCAGCAGTTTAGACAGAGAATACAGAAACACCATATATTTT. Translating it yields CATSSLDREYRNTIYF.

V gene TRBV7-2 combines with J gene TRBJ1-5, with a weak D call TRBD1 (6 bases). Germline V gene data show CDR1 as SGHTA and CDR2 as FQGNSA. CDR3 size: 17 residues. The ends were cut back, 4 bases at V and 0 bases at J, with 16 bases in the middle. The CDR3 DNA reads as TGTGCCAGCAGCTCTCAACAGGGAGACTATAGCAATCAGCCCCAGCATTTT. This codes for CASSSQQGDYSNQPQHF.

The J gene is TRBJ2-5, the V gene TRBV5-4; 8 bases align to TRBD1. The CDR3 is 14 amino acids. Losses at the gene ends were 3 bases for V and 1 base for J; bases not matched to a gene: 2. The germline CDR1 and CDR2 sequences are SGHNT and YYREEE (reference sequence). DNA of the CDR3: TGTGCCAGCAGCTGGGACAGGAGCCAAGAGACCCAGTACTTC. This encodes CASSWDRSQETQYF.

This chain links TRBV7-9 with TRBJ2-3; tentative D call: TRBD2 (5 bases). This CDR3 has 14 amino acids. V lost 3 bases, J lost 0 bases, and 7 bases lay in between. The germline V gene encodes CDR1 SEHNR and CDR2 FQNEAQ (reference sequence). The CDR3 loop is CASSLSGSTDTQYF. As DNA, the CDR3 is TGTGCCAGCAGCTTGAGCGGTAGCACAGATACGCAGTATTTT.

This clone has just a few counts. The gene calls are TRBV5-1 and TRBJ2-7, with D possibly being TRBD2 (5 bases). The germline gives CDR1 SGHRS, CDR2 YFSETQ. Trimming stripped 0 bases from V and 0 bases from J, with 7 bases between. The CDR3 loop spans 14 amino acids. CDR3 bases: TGCGCCAGCAGCTTGGAAGGGAGCTCCTACGAGCAGTACTTC. Translated, it gives CASSLEGSSYEQYF.

The rearrangement uses TRBV29-1 and TRBJ1-2; possibly TRBD1 for D (6 bases). CDR1 SQVTM and CDR2 ANQGSEA come from the germline V gene. The CDR3 consists of 15 residues. The V end lost 2 bases, the J end lost 4 bases, and 17 bases lay between the germline ends. The CDR3 sequence is CSVEWLAGVGYGYTF. The CDR3 nucleotides are TGCAGCGTTGAATGGCTGGCAGGGGTCGGCTATGGCTACACCTTC.

V is TRBV6-1 and J is TRBJ1-4; D possibly corresponds to TRBD1 (5 bases). Trimming pared 4 bases from V and 2 bases from J, leaving 11 bases between. CDR1 MNHNS and CDR2 SASEGT come from the germline V gene. This CDR3 has 15 amino acids. The CDR3 reads CASSGYRQTNEKLFF. DNA for the CDR3: TGTGCCAGCAGTGGATACAGACAGACTAATGAAAAACTGTTTTTT.

There are a few counts of this clone. The chain combines TRBV14 with TRBJ1-6; D is ambiguous. Trimming shortened V by 4 bases and J by 0 bases, and 7 bases separated the two germline ends. From germline, CDR1 is SGHDN and CDR2 FVKESK. The CDR3 covers 15 residues. This chain's CDR3 is CASSLQSSYNSPLHF. The CDR3, as DNA: TGTGCCAGCAGCCTCCAGAGCTCCTATAATTCACCCCTCCACTTT.

This clone was observed a handful of times. CDR3 coding DNA: TGTGCCAGCTCCACCCGAGACGGGACAGGGGGCTACAATGAGCAGTTCTTC. It codes for CASSTRDGTGGYNEQFF. The chain employs TRBV18 and TRBJ2-1; TRBD1 agrees at 11 bases. From germline, CDR1 is KGHSH and CDR2 LQKENI. J gave up 3 bases and V 6 bases, and 10 bases lay outside the gene matches. The CDR3 sequence is 17 residues long.

The CDR3 is CASRKGPGSYNEQFF. In nucleotides, the CDR3 is TGCGCCAGCAGGAAGGGTCCGGGCTCCTACAATGAGCAGTTCTTC. This sequence joins TRBV5-1 and TRBJ2-1; no reliable D call. The ends were cut back, 5 bases at V and 0 bases at J, with 12 bases in the middle. In germline, CDR1 is SGHRS, CDR2 YFSETQ. The CDR3 is 15 residues long.

Concerning this clone itself: Other DNA sequences in this sample translate to the same CDR3. The rearrangement uses TRBV5-1 and TRBJ2-5, with TRBD2 as a possible D gene (6 bases). Between the trimmed V and J ends, which lost 4 bases and 4 bases, there was a span of 11 bases. The CDR3 loop spans 13 amino acids. CDR1 and CDR2 (germline): SGHRS, YFSETQ. The CDR3 loop reads CASSLGSGETQYF. CDR3 in DNA: TGCGCCAGCAGCCTCGGGAGCGGAGAGACCCAGTACTTC. The complete variable domain, with remaining parts taken from reference TRBV5-1 and TRBJ2-5, reads KAGVTQTPRYLIKTRGQQVTLSCSPISGHRSVSWYQQTPGQGLQFLFEYFSETQRNKGNFPGRFSGRQFSNSRSEMNVSTLELGDSALYLCASSLGSGETQYFGPGTRLLVL.

This sequence joins TRBV29-1 and TRBJ2-1; the D gene could be TRBD1 or TRBD2 (6 bases each). CDR1 and CDR2 (germline): SQVTM, ANQGSEA. The CDR3 loop spans 13 amino acids. V lost 1 base, J lost 8 bases, and 12 bases lay in between. The DNA of the CDR3 is TGCAGCGTTGAAGTTTTGGAGGGGGATGAGCAGTTCTTC. Translated: CSVEVLEGDEQFF.

This clone came up many times. This chain links TRBV19 with TRBJ2-1, with D unresolved. CDR1 is LNHDA, CDR2 SQIVND, per germline (reference sequence). The CDR3 loop spans 14 amino acids. The germline V and J ends were trimmed by 9 bases and 6 bases, with 18 bases remaining between them. The CDR3 region is CASRRVGAANEQFF. The CDR3 DNA is TGTGCCAGCAGAAGGGTAGGTGCGGCCAATGAGCAGTTCTTC.

This clone was recorded a few times. The CDR3 spells CAWSVPSSYNSPLHF. CDR3 in DNA: TGTGCCTGGAGTGTACCGAGCTCCTATAATTCACCCCTCCACTTT. The V gene is TRBV30, the J gene TRBJ1-6; no reliable D call. The ends were cut back, 0 bases at V and 0 bases at J, with 6 bases in the middle. This CDR3 contains 15 residues. CDR1 is GTSNPN and CDR2 is SVGIG in the germline V gene (reference sequence). The full variable domain, completed using reference TRBV30 and TRBJ1-6, is SQTIHQWPATLVQPVGSPLSLECTVEGTSNPNLYWYRQAAGRGLQLLFYSVGIGQISSEVPQNLSASRPQDRQFILSSKKLLLSDSGFYLCAWSVPSSYNSPLHFGNGTRLTVT.

The chain joins TRBV7-9 to TRBJ1-1; D not resolved. The CDR3 has 13 amino acids. Germline CDR1 SEHNR, CDR2 FQNEAQ (reference sequence). V was trimmed by 3 bases and J by 4 bases, leaving 9 bases between them. CDR3: CASSFGGSTEAFF. The CDR3, as DNA: TGTGCCAGCAGCTTTGGAGGCTCCACTGAAGCTTTCTTT.

This clone has more than one count but fewer than ten. The chain uses TRBV10-3 and TRBJ2-3; possible D gene TRBD1, 7 bases. This CDR3 contains 12 residues. Germline V gives CDR1 ENHRY, CDR2 SYGVKD. V lost 11 bases to trimming and J lost 2 bases, with 11 bases between them. Written as DNA, the CDR3 is TGTGCCTCCAGGGGGGACACAGATACGCAGTATTTT. It translates to CASRGDTDTQYF.

The V and J genes are TRBV4-1 and TRBJ1-5, with TRBD1 identical over 9 bases. From germline, CDR1 is MGHRA and CDR2 YSYEKL. The CDR3 spans 17 residues. The ends lost 1 base at V and 7 bases at J; junction bases unmatched: 11. This chain's CDR3 is CASSQVMTGGIRQPQHF. CDR3 nucleotides: TGCGCCAGCAGCCAAGTTATGACAGGGGGAATTCGACAGCCCCAGCATTTT.

The chain uses TRBV19 and TRBJ1-5, with a possible D match to TRBD1 (6 bases). The germline CDR1 and CDR2 sequences are LNHDA and SQIVND (reference sequence). This CDR3 comprises 15 residues. The V gene lost 6 bases and the J gene lost 0 bases, with 12 bases spanning the gap. The CDR3 reads CASSSRGDSNQPQHF. In nucleotides, the CDR3 is TGTGCCAGTAGCTCCAGGGGAGATAGCAATCAGCCCCAGCATTTT.

J is TRBJ2-1 and V is TRBV29-1; TRBD1 is a possible D gene (6 bases). This CDR3 region has 15 residues. Between the trimmed V and J ends, which lost 7 bases and 2 bases, there was a span of 18 bases. From germline, CDR1 is SQVTM and CDR2 ANQGSEA. CDR3 sequence: CSAMPQGLPYNEQFF. The CDR3 coding sequence is TGCAGCGCCATGCCTCAGGGGCTGCCCTACAATGAGCAGTTCTTC.

The chain employs TRBV30 and TRBJ1-2; 8 bases agree with TRBD1. Germline V gene data show CDR1 as GTSNPN and CDR2 as SVGIG (reference sequence). The V segment lost 4 bases and the J segment 7 bases; nucleotides outside the gene matches: 14. The CDR3 is 15 residues long. CDR3 sequence: CAWIWSQGAEIGYTF. The CDR3, as DNA: TGTGCCTGGATCTGGTCTCAGGGGGCTGAGATTGGCTACACCTTC.

The genes are TRBV6-5 and TRBJ2-7, with 8 bases identical to TRBD1. The trim removed 5 bases at V and 5 bases at J, leaving 8 bases unmatched. Per the germline V gene, CDR1 is MNHEY and CDR2 is SVGAGI. This CDR3 region has 14 residues. CDR3 in DNA: TGTGCCAGCAGTGAAAGCCAGGGGGCCCACGAGCAGTACTTC. Its translation: CASSESQGAHEQYF.

This clone was counted only a few times. The CDR3 is CASSLRGMGTDTQYF. CDR3 DNA sequence: TGTGCCAGCAGCTTAAGGGGGATGGGCACAGATACGCAGTATTTT. J is TRBJ2-3 and V is TRBV7-2; a possible D gene is TRBD1 (6 bases). From germline, CDR1 is SGHTA and CDR2 FQGNSA. This CDR3 has 15 amino acids. The germline V and J ends were trimmed by 2 bases and 1 base, with 10 bases remaining between them.